The rows below give T cell receptor beta chains drawn from one sample of a study of technical replicates of blood from a handful of donors. Using immunoSEQ multiplex PCR, the repertoire was profiled, and TCRdb retains in-frame clones only, with some absent. The profile shows 13,000 to 15,000 clones, about 82% of them singletons. The sequencing sample was made of PBMCs. These TCRs come from a human donor in good health. Each CDR3 is given with its conserved first and last residue. Each record gives: clone size, J gene, V gene, D gene, CDR3 protein, CDR3 DNA. D genes are given only for firm matches. Clone size is stated in some rows and not others, as once, few, many or a class when expanded.

. TRBJ1-3 TRBV7-9 . CASSAAGANTIYF TGTGCCAGCAGCGCAGCGGGGGCTAACACCATATATTTT
. TRBJ2-1 TRBV28 . CASSSVAFSYNEQFF TGTGCCAGCAGTTCCGTAGCGTTCTCCTACAATGAGCAGTTCTTC
. TRBJ2-7 TRBV7-3 TRBD1 CASSPPGGASYEQYF TGTGCCAGCAGTCCACCAGGGGGAGCTTCCTACGAGCAGTACTTC
. TRBJ2-3 TRBV10-3 TRBD2 CAIKATSGLDTQYF TGTGCCATCAAAGCGACTAGCGGGTTGGATACGCAGTATTTT
. TRBJ2-3 TRBV2 . CASTKDYADTQYF TGTGCCAGCACTAAGGACTACGCAGATACGCAGTATTTT
once TRBJ2-1 TRBV5-1 . CASSLTGTGGIVEQFF TGCGCCAGCAGCTTAACCGGGACTGGGGGTATTGTTGAGCAGTTCTTC
few TRBJ1-1 TRBV7-9 TRBD1 CASSKGQGVTEAFF TGTGCCAGCAGCAAGGGACAGGGTGTCACTGAAGCTTTCTTT
. TRBJ2-5 TRBV10-2 TRBD1 CASSGQGMMETQYF TGCGCCAGCAGTGGACAGGGGATGATGGAGACCCAGTACTTC
. TRBJ2-3 TRBV7-2 TRBD2 CASSLSGSRDTQYF TGTGCCAGCAGCTTAAGCGGGAGTCGGGATACGCAGTATTTT
once TRBJ1-5 TRBV30 TRBD1 CAWSAEGTAKQPQHF TGTGCCTGGAGTGCGGAGGGGACAGCCAAACAGCCCCAGCATTTT
few TRBJ2-1 TRBV4-1 . CASSQEIRRDNEQFF TGCGCCAGCAGCCAAGAAATCCGCAGGGACAATGAGCAGTTCTTC
few TRBJ2-1 TRBV4-2 . CASSLTNGETYNEQFF TGTGCCAGCAGCCTTACCAACGGTGAAACCTACAATGAGCAGTTCTTC
. TRBJ2-5 TRBV13 TRBD1 CASSQGQGAKETQYF TGTGCCAGCAGCCAAGGACAGGGGGCGAAAGAGACCCAGTACTTC
. TRBJ2-3 TRBV11-3 TRBD2 CASGTSGNGMQYF TGTGCCAGCGGGACTAGCGGGAACGGGATGCAGTATTTT
few TRBJ1-2 TRBV10-1 . CASSLSGFWGYTF TGCGCCAGCAGTCTAAGTGGTTTTTGGGGCTACACCTTC
once TRBJ2-5 TRBV5-1 TRBD1 CASFGQGGETQYF TGCGCCAGTTTTGGACAGGGGGGGGAGACCCAGTACTTC
. TRBJ1-2 TRBV18 . CASSPGFETNYGYTF TGTGCCAGCTCACCAGGTTTTGAAACAAACTATGGCTACACCTTC
. TRBJ2-7 TRBV6-6 TRBD1 CASSLGQAHSYEQYF TGTGCCAGCAGCCTTGGACAGGCCCACTCCTACGAGCAGTACTTC
few TRBJ1-5 TRBV2 . CASSEKQGFQPQHF TGTGCCAGCAGTGAAAAGCAGGGGTTCCAGCCCCAGCATTTT
. TRBJ2-2 TRBV28 . CASRLGQNTGELFF TGTGCCAGCAGACTCGGACAGAACACCGGGGAGCTGTTTTTT
. TRBJ2-7 TRBV9 . CASSVGGVLDSYEQYF TGTGCCAGCAGCGTAGGGGGAGTCTTGGATTCTTACGAGCAGTACTTC
. TRBJ2-1 TRBV2 TRBD2 CASGRALSNEQFF TGTGCCAGCGGGAGGGCCCTTTCCAATGAGCAGTTCTTC
few TRBJ1-1 TRBV10-3 . CATQLGQGGTEAFF TGTGCCACCCAACTCGGGCAGGGAGGGACTGAAGCTTTCTTT
. TRBJ2-7 TRBV21-1 . CAAQDRDPYEQYF TGTGCCGCCCAAGACAGGGACCCCTACGAGCAGTACTTC
. TRBJ1-2 TRBV4-1 . CASSQAQTDRRHYGYTF TGCGCCAGCAGCCAAGCTCAGACGGACAGAAGACACTATGGCTACACCTTC
. TRBJ2-7 TRBV5-6 TRBD2 CASSWGLAETYEQYF TGTGCCAGCAGCTGGGGACTAGCGGAGACCTACGAGCAGTACTTC
. TRBJ1-3 TRBV10-3 . CAIRPGDSGNTIYF TGTGCCATCAGACCAGGCGACTCTGGAAACACCATATATTTT
. TRBJ2-7 TRBV5-4 TRBD1 CASSLAGGSYEQYF TGTGCCAGCAGCTTGGCAGGGGGCTCCTACGAGCAGTACTTC
. TRBJ2-7 TRBV7-8 . CASSLGGHEQYF TGTGCCAGCAGCTTAGGGGGCCACGAGCAGTACTTC
. TRBJ2-7 TRBV5-1 TRBD1 CASSPGQGFYEQYF TGCGCCAGCAGCCCCGGACAGGGTTTCTACGAGCAGTACTTC
. TRBJ2-7 TRBV19 TRBD2 CASSIQTSGSYEQYF TGTGCCAGTAGTATCCAGACTAGCGGGAGTTACGAGCAGTACTTC
. TRBJ1-4 TRBV28 TRBD1 CASSQQGAGEKLFF TGTGCCAGCAGTCAACAGGGGGCTGGGGAAAAACTGTTTTTT
once TRBJ2-5 TRBV5-1 . CASSRGDKETQYF TGCGCCAGCAGCCGTGGGGACAAAGAGACCCAGTACTTC
. TRBJ2-3 TRBV23-1 . CASSPERERRLADTQYF TGCGCCAGCAGTCCGGAGAGGGAGAGGAGGTTGGCAGATACGCAGTATTTT
few TRBJ1-5 TRBV7-8 TRBD1 CASSPRQGQPQHF TGTGCCAGCAGCCCGAGACAGGGTCAGCCCCAGCATTTT
. TRBJ2-3 TRBV19 TRBD2 CASIQRLAGGDTQYF TGTGCCAGTATCCAAAGACTAGCGGGAGGCGATACGCAGTATTTT
. TRBJ2-5 TRBV7-9 . CASSSPGLSETQYF TGTGCCAGCAGCTCCCCCGGGTTGTCAGAGACCCAGTACTTC
. TRBJ2-1 TRBV30 TRBD2 CAWSSLASAGAAGEQFF TGTGCCTGGAGTTCCCTTGCGTCAGCGGGAGCCGCGGGGGAGCAGTTCTTC
. TRBJ2-2 TRBV29-1 TRBD2 CSVALLAGLTGELFF TGCAGCGTTGCCCTACTAGCGGGACTCACCGGGGAGCTGTTTTTT
. TRBJ2-1 TRBV11-3 TRBD2 CASSLGGTSGGIQYEQFF TGTGCCAGCAGCTTAGGCGGGACTAGCGGGGGAATACAATATGAGCAGTTCTTC
. TRBJ2-2 TRBV15 . CATAPTKNTGELFF TGTGCCACCGCTCCAACTAAGAACACCGGGGAGCTGTTTTTT
. TRBJ1-1 TRBV5-1 TRBD1 CASSSGETGGWAFF TGCGCCAGCAGCTCGGGGGAGACAGGGGGTTGGGCTTTCTTT
. TRBJ2-7 TRBV11-2 TRBD2 CASSRYALAGGGYEQYF TGTGCCAGCAGCCGCTACGCCCTAGCGGGAGGTGGCTACGAGCAGTACTTC
once TRBJ2-3 TRBV7-9 . CASSLALSGRTDTQYF TGTGCCAGCAGCTTAGCGCTCAGCGGACGCACAGATACGCAGTATTTT
. TRBJ1-5 TRBV30 TRBD1 CAWSRGLQPQHF TGTGCCTGGAGTAGGGGGCTCCAGCCCCAGCATTTT
. TRBJ2-3 TRBV10-1 TRBD2 CASSESSGITDTQYF TGCGCCAGCAGTGAGTCCAGCGGGATAACAGATACGCAGTATTTT
once TRBJ2-2 TRBV19 TRBD2 CASSPTTSVYTGELFF TGTGCCAGTAGTCCCACGACTAGCGTTTACACCGGGGAGCTGTTTTTT
. TRBJ1-2 TRBV7-9 . CASNKAGARGYDGYTF TGTGCCAGCAACAAAGCGGGGGCGAGGGGGTATGATGGCTACACCTTC
. TRBJ2-1 TRBV5-1 TRBD1 CASSPLGQGIYNEQFF TGCGCCAGCAGCCCTCTCGGACAGGGGATATACAATGAGCAGTTCTTC
few TRBJ1-1 TRBV5-4 TRBD1 CASSANRDSGAFF TGTGCCAGCAGCGCGAATAGGGACAGCGGAGCTTTCTTT
. TRBJ2-2 TRBV5-1 . CASSRGQETGELFF TGCGCCAGCAGCAGGGGACAAGAAACCGGGGAGCTGTTTTTT
. TRBJ1-5 TRBV19 . CASSRDSVFNQPQHF TGTGCCAGTAGCCGGGACTCCGTTTTCAATCAGCCCCAGCATTTT
. TRBJ1-3 TRBV18 TRBD1 CASSPGQESAIYF TGTGCCAGCTCACCAGGACAGGAAAGCGCCATATATTTT
. TRBJ1-5 TRBV19 TRBD1 CASSLTGVRDQPQHF TGTGCCAGTAGCTTGACAGGGGTTCGTGATCAGCCCCAGCATTTT
. TRBJ2-2 TRBV2 . CASRISGNTGELFF TGTGCCAGCAGGATTAGCGGGAACACCGGGGAGCTGTTTTTT